This paragraph covers one T cell receptor beta chain sequence. Its target is not known. From germline, CDR1 is MGHRA and CDR2 YSYEKL. Trimming stripped 0 bases from V and 0 bases from J, with 9 bases between. CDR3 length: 16 amino acids. This sample stems from a study of OX40 agonist ivuxolimab in advanced cancers. General study findings and limits: On average, CD8+ T cells showed a greater number of expanded clones than CD4+.

Here immunoSEQ multiplex PCR was the method, and the copy in TCRdb shows in-frame clones only, minus some. The table has 77,000 or so clones, approximately 95% seen once. V and J are TRBV4-1 and TRBJ2-1, with D unresolved. The sequence was obtained from an adult with an advanced solid tumor such as melanoma, head and neck, liver or kidney cancer. The starting material was CD4+ or CD8+ T cells sorted from blood, obtained in a trial of the OX40 agonist ivuxolimab. CDR3 residues: CASSQEAPSSYNEQFF. The CDR3 nucleotides read TGCGCCAGCAGCCAAGAGGCACCTAGCTCCTACAATGAGCAGTTCTTC.